A single sample gave rise to the 30 T cell receptor beta chains below, sequenced in a study of T cells after yellow fever vaccination (dated by TCRdb to about 2019). Libraries were prepared through 5' RACE. The sample was run on an Illumina HiSeq 2500. The raw public reads went through TCRdb reprocessing: fastp at Q25, MiXCR clone calling, in-frame beta chains kept. Rows are unified per CDR3 protein, each entry keeping the most common DNA and genes. Recorded for this sample are around 400,000 distinct CDR3 sequences; approximately 10% of them occurred a single time. Of the sample, roughly 18% falls within the top ten clones. The treatment or condition tag for this specimen amounts to: live attenuated yellow fever vaccine strain. Sequenced here: PBMCs, sampled on the day of the first yellow fever vaccination. These receptors were taken from a man younger than 35 who received the YFV17D yellow fever vaccine.

The chain is built from TRBV6-2 or TRBV6-3 and TRBJ2-7; 13 nucleotides match TRBD2. With V trimmed by 8 bases and J by 4 bases, 2 bases remained unmatched. Germline CDR1 and CDR2: MNHEY and SVGEGT. This CDR3 region has 13 residues. CDR3 in amino acids: CASRLAGGYEQYF. The CDR3 DNA follows: TGTGCCAGCCGACTAGCGGGGGGTTACGAGCAGTACTTC.

This clonotype has a count of ten or more. The chain uses TRBV4-1 and TRBJ1-6; TRBD1 agrees at 9 bases. The J segment lost 7 bases and the V segment lost 3 bases, leaving 4 bases of the junction unmatched. This CDR3 comprises 15 residues. CDR1 and CDR2 (germline): MGHRA, YSYEKL. The CDR3 DNA sequence: TGCGCCAGCAGCCACCCGGGACAGGGAAATTCACCCCTCCACTTT. This codes for CASSHPGQGNSPLHF.

This chain connects TRBV18 to TRBJ1-5; 7 bases align to TRBD1. The length of the CDR3 is 16 residues. The V segment lost 0 bases and the J segment 5 bases; nucleotides outside the gene matches: 7. Germline values: CDR1 KGHSH, CDR2 LQKENI. The CDR3 spells CASSPPLAGGDQPQHF. The CDR3, as DNA: TGTGCCAGCTCACCACCGTTGGCAGGGGGTGATCAGCCCCAGCATTTT.

This clonotype was counted between two and nine times. In DNA, the CDR3 is TGCGCCAGTAAAACGACAGGGGCGAACAATGAGCAGTTCTTC. Its translation: CASKTTGANNEQFF. V usage is TRBV5-1 and J usage is TRBJ2-1; 8 nucleotides agree with TRBD1. The germline V gene has CDR1 SGHRS and CDR2 YFSETQ. The J segment lost 5 bases and the V segment lost 8 bases, leaving 9 bases of the junction unmatched. The CDR3 is 14 residues long.

For the CDR3, the DNA is TGTGCCAGCAGCCGATGGGACTATTACAATGAGCAGTTCTTC. Translation gives CASSRWDYYNEQFF. The chain links TRBV3-1 to TRBJ2-1; 7 positions agree with TRBD2. The germline V gene encodes CDR1 LGHDT and CDR2 YNNKEL (reference sequence). Trimming took 4 bases from V and 4 from J; bases not matched to a gene: 4. The CDR3 extends over 14 amino acids.

This clonotype showed up just a few times. This chain connects TRBV6-1 to TRBJ1-3, with D perhaps matching TRBD1 (5 bases). Trimming took 4 bases from V and 0 from J, leaving 10 bases between them. CDR1 and CDR2 (germline): MNHNS, SASEGT. The CDR3 runs 15 residues. The CDR3 here is CASSVGVLSGNTIYF. CDR3 in DNA: TGTGCCAGCAGTGTGGGGGTCCTCTCTGGAAACACCATATATTTT.

On this clonotype: At one end, the junction sequence differs from germline, possibly due to a read error. The J gene is TRBJ1-2, the V gene TRBV7-2; tentatively, D is TRBD1 (5 bases). The germline CDR1 and CDR2 sequences are SGHTA and FQGNSA. The CDR3 is 15 amino acids. Written as DNA, the CDR3 is TGTGCCAGCAGCTTAGTGGGGGTTCTTAACTTTGGCTACACCTTC. Protein sequence: CASSLVGVLNFGYTF.

The sample holds a few counts of this clonotype. CDR3 nucleotide sequence: TGTGCCAGCATCGCTAGCGGGGGAACACCCAGCATTCAGTACTTC. Translating it yields CASIASGGTPSIQYF. The J gene is TRBJ2-4, the V gene TRBV2, with 10 bases identical to TRBD2. The CDR3 covers 15 residues. The V and J ends lost 7 bases and 9 bases, in that order; junction bases with no gene match: 12. Per the germline V gene, CDR1 is SNHLY and CDR2 is FYNNEI.

This clonotype has just a few counts. This sequence joins TRBV12-3 or TRBV12-4 and TRBJ2-1; 8 nucleotides match TRBD2. Trimming at V came to 5 bases and at J to 4 bases, leaving 7 bases not matched to a gene. The CDR3 spans 15 residues. CDR3 region: CASSAPERGYNEQFF. CDR3 DNA sequence: TGTGCCAGCAGTGCCCCCGAGCGGGGGTACAATGAGCAGTTCTTC.

This clonotype was found many times. The CDR3 loop reads CASSSEGGYEQFF. In DNA, the CDR3 is TGTGCCAGCAGCTCAGAGGGGGGGTATGAGCAGTTCTTC. The genes are TRBV9 and TRBJ2-1; tentatively, D is TRBD2 (7 bases). V lost 4 bases, J lost 8 bases, and 13 bases lay in between. The CDR3 extends over 13 amino acids. Germline CDR1 is SGDLS and CDR2 is YYNGEE.

This clonotype appeared a few times. This chain joins TRBV19 and TRBJ1-5, with D maybe TRBD1 (5 bases). Germline loops: CDR1 LNHDA, CDR2 SQIVND (reference sequence). Trimming left V 6 bases short and J 7 bases short, with 16 bases between. This CDR3 spans 14 amino acids. CDR3 in amino acids: CASSLPQGQQPQHF. CDR3 nucleotides: TGTGCCAGTAGCCTACCTCAGGGTCAGCAGCCCCAGCATTTT.

The genes are TRBV4-1 and TRBJ1-4, with 9 bases lining up with TRBD1. This CDR3 is 18 amino acids long. Per the germline V gene, CDR1 is MGHRA and CDR2 is YSYEKL. V shed 3 bases and J 4 bases; nucleotides not matched to a gene: 12. The CDR3 coding sequence is TGCGCCAGCAGCCACTTATCCTACAGGGGGCCAAGTAATGAAAAACTGTTTTTT. Amino acids: CASSHLSYRGPSNEKLFF.

The chain couples TRBV27 to TRBJ2-6; no definite D call. The CDR3 sequence is 14 residues long. Trimming removed 4 bases at V and 0 bases at J, with 4 bases between. Germline loops: CDR1 MNHEY, CDR2 SMNVEV (reference sequence). The chain's CDR3 is CASSYGSGANVLTF. The CDR3 nucleotides read TGTGCCAGCAGTTACGGCTCTGGGGCCAACGTCCTGACTTTC.

This clonotype has only a few counts. The chain carries TRBV3-1 and TRBJ2-7, with a possible D match to TRBD2 (6 bases). The germline gives CDR1 LGHDT, CDR2 YNNKEL (reference sequence). This CDR3 spans 15 amino acids. V lost 0 bases to trimming and J lost 2 bases, with 11 bases between them. CDR3 amino acids: CASSQDRGVPYEQYF. The DNA of the CDR3 is TGTGCCAGCAGCCAAGATCGCGGGGTACCCTACGAGCAGTACTTC.

This clonotype was counted only a few times. The V call is TRBV9, the J call TRBJ1-3, with 7 bases that match TRBD1. This CDR3 is built from 16 residues. Germline assignment: CDR1 SGDLS and CDR2 YYNGEE. The trim removed 3 bases at V and 0 bases at J, leaving 6 bases unmatched. CDR3 coding DNA: TGTGCCAGCAGCGCCCACAGGGGATCCTCTGGAAACACCATATATTTT. Translation gives CASSAHRGSSGNTIYF.

The gene calls are TRBV11-2 and TRBJ1-2; D possibly corresponds to TRBD1 (5 bases). V was pared by 6 bases and J by 6 bases, with 20 bases between. This CDR3 spans 15 amino acids. Germline assignment: CDR1 SGHAT and CDR2 FQNNGV. The chain's CDR3 is CASRSSWDRANGYTF. In DNA form, the CDR3 reads TGTGCCAGCAGGTCGTCATGGGACCGAGCCAATGGCTACACCTTC.

This clonotype appeared a few times. The chain is built from TRBV7-9 and TRBJ2-7, with 7 positions matching TRBD1. CDR1 and CDR2 from the germline V gene are SEHNR and FQNEAQ (reference sequence). CDR3 length equals 15 residues. V dropped 2 bases and J dropped 2; count of bases not matched to a gene: 6. CDR3 DNA: TGTGCCAGCAGCTTAAACCAGGGACAGCCCTACGAGCAGTACTTC. As protein: CASSLNQGQPYEQYF.

The gene calls are TRBV14 and TRBJ2-2, with a tentative D call TRBD2 (5 bases). The CDR3 has 17 amino acids. Germline V gives CDR1 SGHDN, CDR2 FVKESK. V lost 0 bases and J 3 bases, leaving 14 bases between the germline ends. The chain's CDR3 is CASSQDVVGDYTGELFF. The CDR3 DNA is TGTGCCAGCAGCCAAGATGTTGTCGGGGATTACACCGGGGAGCTGTTTTTT.

The sample holds many counts of this clonotype. This rearrangement joins TRBV5-1 to TRBJ2-3; the D gene is possibly TRBD2 (6 bases). Germline values: CDR1 SGHRS, CDR2 YFSETQ. V lost 4 bases and J lost 6, with 15 bases in between. The CDR3 sequence is 14 residues long. CDR3 loop: CASSTSPGADTQYF. In DNA form, the CDR3 reads TGCGCCAGCAGCACTAGCCCGGGTGCGGATACGCAGTATTTT.

A note on this clonotype: Relative to the germline gene, one junction end is altered; a read error may explain this. The rearrangement uses TRBV4-3 and TRBJ2-1; TRBD2 agrees at 8 bases. The CDR3 loop spans 16 amino acids. Germline V lookup: CDR1 LGHNA, CDR2 YSLEER. CDR3 bases: TGCGCCAGCAGCCAAGAGACGGGGAGGGGCGGGGGGCCGGTTGTCTTC. It translates to CASSQETGRGGGPVVF.

This clonotype has more than one count but fewer than ten. This chain connects TRBV20-1 to TRBJ1-1; weak D call: TRBD1 (6 bases). Trimming removed 6 bases at V and 1 base at J, with 15 bases between. The germline gives CDR1 DFQATT, CDR2 SNEGSKA (reference sequence). CDR3 length: 14 amino acids. CDR3 amino acids: CSARRGGRNTEAFF. CDR3 nucleotide sequence: TGCAGTGCCCGGAGGGGGGGTCGGAACACTGAAGCTTTCTTT.

This clonotype was recorded many times. As DNA, the CDR3 is TGTGCCAGCAGTTTCGGGGCTTCCTACGAGCAGTACTTC. Residues: CASSFGASYEQYF. The chain uses TRBV12-3 or TRBV12-4 and TRBJ2-7, with D perhaps matching TRBD1 or TRBD2 (5 bases each). V was cut by 3 bases and J by 1 base, with 7 bases left in between. This CDR3 is 13 amino acids long.

The genes are TRBV25-1 and TRBJ2-6; no clear D gene. The CDR3 sequence is 15 residues long. V dropped 2 bases and J dropped 0 bases, with 5 bases sitting between them. CDR1 is MGHDK, CDR2 SYGVNS, per germline. The CDR3 loop is CASSEPGSGANVLTF. Here the CDR3 DNA reads TGTGCCAGCAGTGAACCAGGCTCTGGGGCCAACGTCCTGACTTTC.

This clonotype was observed a few times. The chain links TRBV29-1 to TRBJ1-1; D might be TRBD1 (5 bases). V was shortened by 7 bases and J by 5 bases, with 14 bases between the two germline ends. Germline lookup yields CDR1 SQVTM and CDR2 ANQGSEA. The CDR3 length is 12 residues. The CDR3 DNA sequence: TGCAGCGCGGGGGGAGGGCGGACTGAAGCTTTCTTT. Its translation is CSAGGGRTEAFF.

The chain employs TRBV4-3 and TRBJ2-2; D is unclear. Trimming removed 0 bases at V and 0 bases at J, with 8 bases between. CDR3 length: 16 amino acids. Germline values: CDR1 LGHNA, CDR2 YSLEER. CDR3 in DNA: TGCGCCAGCAGCCAAGATCTTGCAGCGAACACCGGGGAGCTGTTTTTT. It yields the protein CASSQDLAANTGELFF.

V usage is TRBV10-3 and J usage is TRBJ2-6, with D possibly TRBD2 on 5 matching bases. Germline CDR1 reads ENHRY; CDR2 reads SYGVKD. The CDR3 is 21 residues long. The germline V and J ends were trimmed by 3 bases and 0 bases, with 24 bases remaining between them. In nucleotides, the CDR3 is TGTGCCATCAGTGACGCAAGGTTAGGAGAGCGGCCTATCTCTGGGGCCAACGTCCTGACTTTC. Its protein product is CAISDARLGERPISGANVLTF.

There are a few counts of this clonotype. CDR3 in amino acids: CASSVSQNTEAFF. CDR3 nucleotides: TGTGCCAGCAGTGTATCCCAGAACACTGAAGCTTTCTTT. The chain links TRBV2 to TRBJ1-1; D gene uncertain. Germline V gives CDR1 SNHLY, CDR2 FYNNEI. CDR3 length: 13 residues. Deletions cut 4 bases from V and 1 base from J, with 7 bases between.

This clonotype has more than one count but fewer than ten. The chain is built from TRBV4-3 and TRBJ2-2, with D perhaps matching TRBD2 (5 bases). Germline CDR1 reads LGHNA; CDR2 reads YSLEER. CDR3 length equals 15 residues. The V end lost 0 bases, the J end lost 6 bases, and 11 bases lay between the germline ends. This CDR3 is CASSQETGRPGELFF. In DNA, the CDR3 is TGCGCCAGCAGCCAAGAGACGGGGAGACCCGGGGAGCTGTTTTTT.

This clonotype turned up a few times. The chain joins TRBV20-1 to TRBJ2-7; D remains ambiguous. CDR1 and CDR2 (germline): DFQATT, SNEGSKA (reference sequence). The V gene lost 0 bases and the J gene lost 2 bases, with 8 bases spanning the gap. The CDR3 is 13 amino acids. Here the CDR3 DNA reads TGCAGTGCTAGAGAGGTAGTCACCTACGAGCAGTACGTC. This gives the protein CSAREVVTYEQYV.

This clonotype was seen more than once but under ten times. DNA of the CDR3: TGCGCCAGCAGCCAAGGGTCAGGGGAGCAGTTCTTC. Translated, it gives CASSQGSGEQFF. J is TRBJ2-1 and V is TRBV4-1, with TRBD1 as a possible D gene (5 bases). The CDR3 is 12 residues long. Germline V gene data show CDR1 as MGHRA and CDR2 as YSYEKL. The V end was cut by 1 base, the J end by 10 bases, with 8 bases between.